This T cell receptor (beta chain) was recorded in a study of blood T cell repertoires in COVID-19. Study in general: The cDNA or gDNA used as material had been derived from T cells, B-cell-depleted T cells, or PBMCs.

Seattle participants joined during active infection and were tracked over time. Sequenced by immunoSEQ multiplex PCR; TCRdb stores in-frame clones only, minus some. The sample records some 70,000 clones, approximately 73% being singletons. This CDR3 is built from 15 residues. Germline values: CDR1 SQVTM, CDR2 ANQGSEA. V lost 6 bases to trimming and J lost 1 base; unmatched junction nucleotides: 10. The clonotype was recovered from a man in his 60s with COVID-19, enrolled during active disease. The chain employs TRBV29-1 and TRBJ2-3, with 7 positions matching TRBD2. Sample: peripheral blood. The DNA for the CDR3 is TGCAGCGTCTTAACTAGCGCTGCAGGCACAGATACGCAGTATTTT. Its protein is CSVLTSAAGTDTQYF.